This TCR beta chain was identified during a study of blood T cell repertoires in COVID-19. Study at large: Sources were T cells, B-cell-depleted T cells, or PBMCs; the material itself was cDNA or gDNA.

In germline, CDR1 is SGHKS, CDR2 YYEKEE (reference sequence). The V segment lost 0 bases and the J segment 0 bases; nucleotides outside the gene matches: 3. The CDR3 is 15 residues long. Patients from Seattle were sampled longitudinally, starting during active infection. Original handling: From reference gene primer amplification, estimates of nucleated cell counts were derived. TCRdb keeps only in-frame clones here, not all; method: immunoSEQ multiplex PCR. That table furnishes V, J and clone size, whereas the DNA furnished D and trimming. Counted here are roughly 180,000 clones, roughly 81% occurring once; the ten biggest clones make up 11%.

The specimen sequenced was peripheral blood. The rearrangement links TRBV5-5 to TRBJ2-7; 7 bases line up with TRBD1. The source of this sequence is a woman aged 40 to 50 with COVID-19, enrolled during active disease. This CDR3 is CASSLVGTVSYEQYF. In DNA form, the CDR3 reads TGTGCCAGCAGCTTGGTAGGGACAGTCTCCTACGAGCAGTACTTC.